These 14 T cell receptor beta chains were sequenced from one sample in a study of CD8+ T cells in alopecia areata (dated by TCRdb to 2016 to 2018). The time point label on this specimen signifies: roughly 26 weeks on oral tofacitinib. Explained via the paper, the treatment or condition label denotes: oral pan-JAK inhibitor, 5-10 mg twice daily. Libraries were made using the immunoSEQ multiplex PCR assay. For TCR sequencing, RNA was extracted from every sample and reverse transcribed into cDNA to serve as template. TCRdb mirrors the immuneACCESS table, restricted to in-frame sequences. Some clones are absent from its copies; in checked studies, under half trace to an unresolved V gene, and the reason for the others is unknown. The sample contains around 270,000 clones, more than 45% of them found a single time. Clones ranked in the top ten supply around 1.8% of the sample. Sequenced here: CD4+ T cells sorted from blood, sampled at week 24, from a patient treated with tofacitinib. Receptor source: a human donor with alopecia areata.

The CDR3 nucleotides read TGTGCCAGCAGCTTTGGGGGAACCACAGATACGCAGTATTTT. It translates to CASSFGGTTDTQYF. The J gene is TRBJ2-3, the V gene TRBV7-2, with D perhaps TRBD1 or TRBD2 (5 bases each). The V gene lost 3 bases and the J gene lost 2 bases, with 9 bases spanning the gap. Per germline, CDR1 SGHTA and CDR2 FQGNSA. The CDR3 has 14 amino acids.

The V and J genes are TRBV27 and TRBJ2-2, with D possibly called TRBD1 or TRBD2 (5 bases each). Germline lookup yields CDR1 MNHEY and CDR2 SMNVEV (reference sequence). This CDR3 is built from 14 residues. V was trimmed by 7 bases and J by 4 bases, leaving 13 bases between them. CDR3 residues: CASTTGGLTGELFF. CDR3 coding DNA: TGTGCCAGCACTACAGGTGGACTCACCGGGGAGCTGTTTTTT.

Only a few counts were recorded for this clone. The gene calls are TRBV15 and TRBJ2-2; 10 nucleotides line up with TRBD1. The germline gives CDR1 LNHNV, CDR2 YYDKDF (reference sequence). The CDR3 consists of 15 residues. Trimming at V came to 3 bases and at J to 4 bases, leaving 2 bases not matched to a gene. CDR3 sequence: CATSRDRGTTGELFF. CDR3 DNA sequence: TGTGCCACCAGCAGGGACAGGGGGACCACCGGGGAGCTGTTTTTT.

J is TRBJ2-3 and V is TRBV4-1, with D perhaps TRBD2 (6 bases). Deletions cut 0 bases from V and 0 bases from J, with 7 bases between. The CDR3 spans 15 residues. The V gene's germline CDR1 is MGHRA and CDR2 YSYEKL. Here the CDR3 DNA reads TGCGCCAGCAGCCAAGACGGGAGTAGCACAGATACGCAGTATTTT. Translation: CASSQDGSSTDTQYF.

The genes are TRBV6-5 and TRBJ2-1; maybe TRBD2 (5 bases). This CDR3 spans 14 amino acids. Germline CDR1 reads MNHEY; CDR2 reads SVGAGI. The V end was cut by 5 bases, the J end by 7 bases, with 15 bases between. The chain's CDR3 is CASSRRRTGNEQFF. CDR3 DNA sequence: TGTGCCAGCAGTCGACGGAGGACGGGGAATGAGCAGTTCTTC.

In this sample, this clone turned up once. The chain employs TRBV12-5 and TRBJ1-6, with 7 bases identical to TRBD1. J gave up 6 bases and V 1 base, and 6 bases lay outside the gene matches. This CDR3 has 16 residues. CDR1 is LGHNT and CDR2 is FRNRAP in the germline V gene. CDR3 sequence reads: CASGLATGATNSPLHF. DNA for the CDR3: TGTGCTAGTGGTTTGGCTACAGGGGCGACTAATTCACCCCTCCACTTT. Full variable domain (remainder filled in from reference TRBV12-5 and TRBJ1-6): DARVTQTPRHKVTEMGQEVTMRCQPILGHNTVFWYRQTMMQGLELLAYFRNRAPLDDSGMPKDRFSAEMPDATLATLKIQPSEPRDSAVYFCASGLATGATNSPLHFGNGTRLTVT.

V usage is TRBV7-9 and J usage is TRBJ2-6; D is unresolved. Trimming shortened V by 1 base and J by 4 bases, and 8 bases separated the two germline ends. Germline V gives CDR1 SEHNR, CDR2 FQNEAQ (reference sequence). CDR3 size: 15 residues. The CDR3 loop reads CASSLGAPGANVLTF. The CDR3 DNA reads TGTGCCAGCAGCTTAGGGGCTCCCGGGGCCAACGTCCTGACTTTC. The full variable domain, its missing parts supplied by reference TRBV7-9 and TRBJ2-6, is DTGVSQNPRHKITKRGQNVTFRCDPISEHNRLYWYRQTLGQGPEFLTYFQNEAQLEKSRLLSDRFSAERPKGSFSTLEIQRTEQGDSAMYLCASSLGAPGANVLTFGAGSRLTVL.

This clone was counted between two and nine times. The CDR3, as DNA: TGCAGCGTTGGGGAGGACAGGGCGAATGGGGAGACCCAGTACTTC. Amino acids: CSVGEDRANGETQYF. The chain joins TRBV29-1 to TRBJ2-5, with 8 bases that match TRBD1. The CDR3 is made up of 15 amino acids. Germline V CDR1 and CDR2: SQVTM, ANQGSEA. V lost 4 bases to trimming and J lost 5 bases; unmatched junction nucleotides: 12. The entire variable domain, with the rest obtained from reference TRBV29-1 and TRBJ2-5, is as follows: SAVISQKPSRDICQRGTSLTIQCQVDSQVTMMFWYRQQPGQSLTLIATANQGSEATYESGFVIDKFPISRPNLTFSTLTVSNMSPEDSSIYLCSVGEDRANGETQYFGPGTRLLVL.

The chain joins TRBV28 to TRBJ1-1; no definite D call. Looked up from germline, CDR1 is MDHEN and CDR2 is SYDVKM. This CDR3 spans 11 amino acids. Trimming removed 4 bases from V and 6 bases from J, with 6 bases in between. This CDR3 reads CASSSTAEAFF. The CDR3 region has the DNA TGTGCCAGCAGTTCCACCGCTGAAGCTTTCTTT. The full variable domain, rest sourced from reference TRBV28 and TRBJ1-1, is DVKVTQSSRYLVKRTGEKVFLECVQDMDHENMFWYRQDPGLGLRLIYFSYDVKMKEKGDIPEGYSVSREKKERFSLILESASTNQTSMYLCASSSTAEAFFGQGTRLTVV.

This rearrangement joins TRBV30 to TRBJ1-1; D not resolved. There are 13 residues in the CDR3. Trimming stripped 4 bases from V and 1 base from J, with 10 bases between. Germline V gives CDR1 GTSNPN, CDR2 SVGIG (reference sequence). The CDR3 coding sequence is TGTGCCTGGAAAGGACGGAGGAACACTGAAGCTTTCTTT. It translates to CAWKGRRNTEAFF.

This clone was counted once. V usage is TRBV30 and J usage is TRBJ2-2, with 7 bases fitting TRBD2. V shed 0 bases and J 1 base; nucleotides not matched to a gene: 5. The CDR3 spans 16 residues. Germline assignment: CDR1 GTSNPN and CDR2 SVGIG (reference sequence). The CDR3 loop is CAWSVPVAGNTGELFF. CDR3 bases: TGTGCCTGGAGTGTACCGGTAGCGGGGAACACCGGGGAGCTGTTTTTT.

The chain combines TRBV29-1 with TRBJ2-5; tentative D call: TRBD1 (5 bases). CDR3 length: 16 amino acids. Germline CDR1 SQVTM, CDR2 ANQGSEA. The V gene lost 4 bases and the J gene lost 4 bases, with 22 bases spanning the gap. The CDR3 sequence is CSVAPRGSGIGETQYF. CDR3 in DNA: TGCAGCGTTGCCCCTCGAGGTTCAGGGATCGGAGAGACCCAGTACTTC.

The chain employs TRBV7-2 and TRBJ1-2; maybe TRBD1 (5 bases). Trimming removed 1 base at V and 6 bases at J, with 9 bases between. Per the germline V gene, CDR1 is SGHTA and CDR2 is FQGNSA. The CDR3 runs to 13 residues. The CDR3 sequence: CASSLVRGDGYTF. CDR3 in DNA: TGTGCCAGCAGCTTAGTTAGGGGCGATGGCTACACCTTC. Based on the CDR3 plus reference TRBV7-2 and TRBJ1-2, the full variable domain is GAGVSQSPSNKVTEKGKDVELRCDPISGHTALYWYRQSLGQGLEFLIYFQGNSAPDKSGLPSDRFSAERTGGSVSTLTIQRTQQEDSAVYLCASSLVRGDGYTFGSGTRLTVV.

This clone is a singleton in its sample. As DNA, the CDR3 is TGTGCCAGCAGTGTGGACAGGCCCTTAGCCAAAAACATTCAGTACTTC. Its protein is CASSVDRPLAKNIQYF. The chain carries TRBV2 and TRBJ2-4, with TRBD1 matching 7 bases. Germline trimming cut 4 bases from V and 0 bases from J; bases unmatched to any gene: 6. Germline-derived CDR1 and CDR2 are SNHLY and FYNNEI. The CDR3 contains 16 residues.